This TCR beta chain was retrieved from a study of blood T cell repertoires in COVID-19. Study as a whole: T cells, B-cell-depleted T cells, or PBMCs provided the cDNA or gDNA that served as material.

In the authors' methods: Estimates of nucleated cell counts were drawn from the amplification of reference gene primers. Measured with immunoSEQ multiplex PCR; TCRdb has only the in-frame clones, and not every one. The V and J calls and the clone size are those of that table, but D and trimming were determined from the DNA. The table has about 260,000 clones, about 89% seen once; the top ten hold roughly 1.6%. The CDR3 is 16 residues long. The sequenced sample was peripheral blood. This sequence was found in a woman in her forties who had recovered from COVID-19. The chain combines TRBV12-1 with TRBJ1-1; whether TRBD1, the table's D call, matches the DNA was not checked. TRBV12-1 is a recognized pseudogene. The CDR3 protein is CASSSGQGAQNTEAFF. The CDR3 bases are TGTGCCAGCAGCTCCGGACAGGGGGCGCAGAACACTGAAGCTTTCTTT.